Following are 4 T cell receptor beta chains from one sample sequenced in a study of T-cell memory formation after mild COVID-19. TCRdb used MiXCR to reprocess the 5' RACE reads, holding one entry per CDR3 protein. The data show more than 300,000 distinct CDR3 sequences, 20% to 25% seen once. The sequencing input was PBMCs or a T cell subset sorted from them (not recorded which). The origin of the receptors is a young man who had mild COVID-19 (a few samples of this study predate the infection). Cell type and time point are not known.

There are a few counts of this clonotype. J is TRBJ2-3 and V is TRBV7-6; no firm D call. V was shortened by 1 base and J by 1 base, with 12 bases between the two germline ends. CDR1 is SGHVS, CDR2 FNYEAQ, per germline. This CDR3 has 16 amino acids. CDR3: CASSLVSGRRTDTQYF. In DNA form, the CDR3 reads TGTGCCAGCAGCTTAGTCTCCGGGCGCCGCACAGATACGCAGTATTTT.

The table lists this clonotype with a few counts. The J gene is TRBJ2-3, the V gene TRBV7-9; D may be TRBD1 (5 bases). CDR1 and CDR2 (germline): SEHNR, FQNEAQ (reference sequence). Trimming removed 2 bases at V and 0 bases at J, with 9 bases between. The CDR3 contains 15 residues. CDR3 in DNA: TGTGCCAGCAGCTTACGAGACAGTAGCACAGATACGCAGTATTTT. Its protein is CASSLRDSSTDTQYF. Full variable domain (rest looked up from reference TRBV7-9 and TRBJ2-3): DTGVSQNPRHKITKRGQNVTFRCDPISEHNRLYWYRQTLGQGPEFLTYFQNEAQLEKSRLLSDRFSAERPKGSFSTLEIQRTEQGDSAMYLCASSLRDSSTDTQYFGPGTRLTVL.

The V gene is TRBV19, the J gene TRBJ1-2, with a weak D call TRBD1 (6 bases). V was cut by 3 bases and J by 3 bases, with 8 bases left in between. The germline CDR1 and CDR2 sequences are LNHDA and SQIVND (reference sequence). The CDR3 sequence is 13 residues long. The CDR3 sequence is CASSIGGHYGYTF. The DNA of the CDR3 is TGTGCCAGTAGTATCGGGGGCCACTATGGCTACACCTTC.

The rearrangement joins TRBV6-6 to TRBJ2-6; possible D gene TRBD2, 5 bases. Germline V lookup: CDR1 MNHNY, CDR2 SVGAGI (reference sequence). Trimming took off 8 bases at V and 3 bases at J, with 11 bases between the two ends. There are 14 residues in the CDR3. The DNA for the CDR3 is TGTGCCAGCCGGGGAGCGGTTGGGGCCAACGTCCTGACTTTC. Its translation is CASRGAVGANVLTF.